This T cell receptor beta chain was observed in a study of blood T cell repertoires in COVID-19. Study details: Researchers got acute and convalescent COVID-19 samples from the United States, Italy and Spain.

The V end was cut by 3 bases, the J end by 5 bases, with 10 bases between. The CDR3 totals 13 residues. Germline lookup yields CDR1 SGHRS and CDR2 YFSETQ. Grouping used clinical history reported by participants in a survey and questionnaire. Produced via immunoSEQ multiplex PCR; TCRdb's table is partial and in-frame only. In the table there are 200,000 to 250,000 clones, about four fifths of which are singletons. Sequencing input: PBMCs or T cells enriched from blood (not recorded which). The V and J genes are TRBV5-1 and TRBJ2-3; D possibly corresponds to TRBD1 (5 bases). The receptor comes from a woman aged 40-49 years with acute COVID-19. This CDR3 is CASSSTGEDTQYF. The CDR3 nucleotides are TGCGCCAGCAGCTCTACAGGAGAAGATACGCAGTATTTT.